These 18 T cell receptor beta chains were sequenced from one sample in a study of T-cell memory formation after mild COVID-19. TCRdb re-analysed the 5' RACE reads in MiXCR, keeping a single row per CDR3 protein. In the table there are more than 150,000 distinct CDR3 sequences, approximately 18% of which are singletons. The sequencing sample was made of PBMCs or a T cell subset sorted from them (not recorded which). These receptors originate from a man aged 18-30 years who had mild COVID-19 (a few samples of this study predate the infection). Cell type and time point are not known.

This clonotype was seen a few times. V gene TRBV29-1 combines with J gene TRBJ2-2; the D gene is possibly TRBD1 (6 bases). Germline V gene data show CDR1 as SQVTM and CDR2 as ANQGSEA. CDR3 size: 14 residues. Between the trimmed V and J ends, which lost 2 bases and 5 bases, there was a span of 12 bases. The CDR3 here is CSVEHRAQTGELFF. In DNA, the CDR3 is TGCAGCGTTGAACACAGGGCACAAACCGGGGAGCTGTTTTTT.

At least ten counts were recorded for this clonotype. The chain joins TRBV5-1 to TRBJ2-2, with D hard to call. The V end was cut by 3 bases, the J end by 7 bases, with 4 bases between. The CDR3 is 11 residues long. Per the germline V gene, CDR1 is SGHRS and CDR2 is YFSETQ. The CDR3 DNA is TGCGCCAGCAGCTCGGGCGGGGAGCTGTTTTTT. This codes for CASSSGGELFF.

CDR3 residues: CASALGLAGNTDTQYF. The DNA for the CDR3 is TGTGCTAGTGCTTTAGGACTAGCGGGGAACACAGATACGCAGTATTTT. This chain links TRBV12-5 with TRBJ2-3, with 12 bases lining up with TRBD2. Germline CDR1 reads LGHNT; CDR2 reads FRNRAP. After removal of 7 bases from V and 2 bases from J, the junction contained 7 bases not matched to a gene. CDR3 length equals 16 residues.

This chain joins TRBV3-1 and TRBJ2-5; TRBD2 matches at 11 bases. This CDR3 spans 15 amino acids. The V gene's germline CDR1 is LGHDT and CDR2 YNNKEL (reference sequence). V trimming: 2 bases; J trimming: 2 bases; junction bases outside the gene matches: 1. The CDR3 nucleotides read TGTGCCAGCAGCCAACGACTAGCGGGGCAAGAGACCCAGTACTTC. Amino acids: CASSQRLAGQETQYF.

This clonotype turned up a few times. The chain combines TRBV7-2 with TRBJ1-2; 7 bases fit TRBD1. The V segment lost 1 base and the J segment 6 bases; nucleotides outside the gene matches: 14. This CDR3 is 17 amino acids long. Germline-derived CDR1 and CDR2 are SGHTA and FQGNSA. CDR3 residues: CASSLGPGRGLGDGYTF. The CDR3 coding sequence is TGTGCCAGCAGCTTAGGGCCGGGCAGGGGGTTAGGAGATGGCTACACCTTC. Combining the CDR3 with reference TRBV7-2 and TRBJ1-2 gives the whole variable domain GAGVSQSPSNKVTEKGKDVELRCDPISGHTALYWYRQSLGQGLEFLIYFQGNSAPDKSGLPSDRFSAERTGGSVSTLTIQRTQQEDSAVYLCASSLGPGRGLGDGYTFGSGTRLTVV.

The chain is built from TRBV12-3 or TRBV12-4 and TRBJ1-1; D might be TRBD1 (6 bases). Trimming cost V 7 bases and J 3 bases, with 24 bases left between them. The CDR3 runs 17 residues. This CDR3 is CASTPNWGAKGDTEAFF. CDR3 in DNA: TGTGCCAGCACCCCGAACTGGGGGGCCAAGGGGGACACTGAAGCTTTCTTT.

This clonotype was observed a few times. This rearrangement joins TRBV4-1 to TRBJ2-5; D gene unclear. Per germline, CDR1 MGHRA and CDR2 YSYEKL. The V gene lost 6 bases and the J gene lost 3 bases, with 17 bases spanning the gap. CDR3 length: 15 residues. This CDR3 reads CASSQSVADKETQYF. Written as DNA, the CDR3 is TGCGCCAGCAGTCAGAGTGTGGCTGATAAAGAGACCCAGTACTTC.

The chain has TRBV7-2 and TRBJ1-1; D not certain. The CDR3 is 13 residues long. Germline-derived CDR1 and CDR2 are SGHTA and FQGNSA. The germline V and J ends were trimmed by 5 bases and 4 bases, with 11 bases remaining between them. In nucleotides, the CDR3 is TGTGCCAGCAGCCCGAGGCTCGGCACTGAAGCTTTCTTT. Translated, it gives CASSPRLGTEAFF.

The V call is TRBV30, the J call TRBJ2-1; possible D gene TRBD2, 5 bases. Between the trimmed V and J ends, which lost 5 bases and 3 bases, there was a span of 11 bases. The length of the CDR3 is 13 residues. CDR1 is GTSNPN, CDR2 SVGIG, per germline (reference sequence). The CDR3 sequence is CAWGSGYYNEQFF. DNA of the CDR3: TGTGCCTGGGGAAGCGGCTACTACAATGAGCAGTTCTTC.

This clonotype was detected a few times. The J gene is TRBJ1-2, the V gene TRBV5-1; the D gene is possibly TRBD1 (5 bases). The germline V gene encodes CDR1 SGHRS and CDR2 YFSETQ. The CDR3 is made up of 14 amino acids. Trimming removed 4 bases from V and 8 bases from J, with 18 bases in between. The DNA for the CDR3 is TGCGCCAGCAGCCCGGGGACTCCCCCGATGGGCTACACCTTC. It specifies CASSPGTPPMGYTF. The complete variable domain, with remaining parts taken from reference TRBV5-1 and TRBJ1-2, reads KAGVTQTPRYLIKTRGQQVTLSCSPISGHRSVSWYQQTPGQGLQFLFEYFSETQRNKGNFPGRFSGRQFSNSRSEMNVSTLELGDSALYLCASSPGTPPMGYTFGSGTRLTVV.

This clonotype has only a few counts. This sequence joins TRBV12-3 or TRBV12-4 and TRBJ1-2; D ambiguous. The CDR3 sequence is 15 residues long. V was cut by 6 bases and J by 8 bases, with 22 bases left in between. The chain's CDR3 is CASSADPNGLGGYTF. In DNA form, the CDR3 reads TGTGCCAGCAGCGCCGACCCGAACGGGCTGGGAGGCTACACCTTC.

The chain uses TRBV5-1 and TRBJ1-1; D gene ambiguous. The CDR3 spans 14 residues. Germline V lookup: CDR1 SGHRS, CDR2 YFSETQ. The ends were cut back, 5 bases at V and 1 base at J, with 12 bases in the middle. The CDR3: CASSIDPGNTEAFF. The CDR3 nucleotides read TGCGCCAGCAGTATAGATCCTGGGAACACTGAAGCTTTCTTT.

The chain combines TRBV25-1 with TRBJ1-2; 9 bases are shared with TRBD1. With 6 bases clipped from V and 7 bases from J, the junction kept 12 bases outside the gene matches. The CDR3 extends over 15 amino acids. The germline V gene encodes CDR1 MGHDK and CDR2 SYGVNS. Written as DNA, the CDR3 is TGTGCCAGCAGGGGACAGGGCGACCGCCTCATTGGCTACACCTTC. Residues: CASRGQGDRLIGYTF.

This chain connects TRBV4-3 to TRBJ2-2; maybe TRBD2 (5 bases). CDR3 length: 16 residues. V lost 3 bases and J 0 bases, leaving 11 bases between the germline ends. CDR1 LGHNA and CDR2 YSLEER come from the germline V gene. Here the CDR3 reads CASSQGVGANTGELFF. In DNA, the CDR3 is TGCGCCAGCAGCCAGGGTGTCGGGGCGAACACCGGGGAGCTGTTTTTT.

This clonotype has ten or more counts. The chain is built from TRBV20-1 and TRBJ1-1, with TRBD1 as a possible D gene (5 bases). The CDR3 runs 14 residues. Germline CDR1 and CDR2: DFQATT and SNEGSKA (reference sequence). V lost 7 bases to trimming and J lost 5 bases, with 20 bases between them. CDR3 nucleotide sequence: TGCAGTGGCAGGGACGGCGGCCAATGGACTGAAGCTTTCTTT. Its translation: CSGRDGGQWTEAFF.

In its sample, this clonotype was seen a few times. The J gene is TRBJ2-7, the V gene TRBV20-1; TRBD2 aligns across 8 bases. The CDR3 has 15 amino acids. Germline V CDR1 and CDR2: DFQATT, SNEGSKA (reference sequence). Unmatched junction bases numbered 15, after V lost 6 bases and J lost 5 bases. CDR3 DNA sequence: TGCAGTGCCAGCCCCCCTACTAGCGGAGGAAACGAGCAGTACTTC. This codes for CSASPPTSGGNEQYF.

This clonotype was picked up a small number of times. V gene TRBV11-2 combines with J gene TRBJ2-5; maybe TRBD1 (5 bases). Trimming took off 3 bases at V and 2 bases at J, with 16 bases between the two ends. The CDR3 spans 16 residues. Germline V gene lookup returns CDR1 SGHAT and CDR2 FQNNGV. The CDR3: CASSLWGSQGQETQYF. The CDR3 DNA follows: TGTGCCAGCAGCTTGTGGGGATCGCAGGGACAAGAGACCCAGTACTTC. Full variable domain (remainder filled in from reference TRBV11-2 and TRBJ2-5): EAGVAQSPRYKIIEKRQSVAFWCNPISGHATLYWYQQILGQGPKLLIQFQNNGVVDDSQLPKDRFSAERLKGVDSTLKIQPAKLEDSAVYLCASSLWGSQGQETQYFGPGTRLLVL.

This clonotype was counted between two and nine times. The rearrangement uses TRBV5-4 and TRBJ1-1; D possibly corresponds to TRBD1 (6 bases). The germline V gene encodes CDR1 SGHNT and CDR2 YYREEE (reference sequence). This CDR3 region has 16 residues. The V end lost 4 bases, the J end lost 5 bases, and 21 bases lay between the germline ends. DNA of the CDR3: TGTGCCAGCAGCCGTCCTTTTTTAAAACAGGGTACTGAAGCTTTCTTT. Translated: CASSRPFLKQGTEAFF.